Below, 29 T cell receptor beta chains from the same sample are listed, as sequenced in a study of blood T cell repertoires in COVID-19. TCRdb's table, derived via immunoSEQ multiplex PCR, lists solely in-frame clones and lacks some. The profile shows 200,000 to 250,000 clones, 65% to 85% of them singletons. Sequenced input: peripheral blood. Receptors were obtained from a human donor in a cohort sampled during active COVID-19.

This clone was seen only a few times. This sequence joins TRBV7-9 and TRBJ2-5; D remains unclear. This CDR3 region has 13 residues. CDR1 and CDR2 (germline): SEHNR, FQNEAQ (reference sequence). Trimming took off 11 bases at V and 1 base at J, with 14 bases between the two ends. CDR3 coding DNA: TGTGCCTATACGCCGGGTGCCCAAGAGACCCAGTACTTC. Encoded protein: CAYTPGAQETQYF.

The rearrangement links TRBV19 to TRBJ2-3; 12 bases align to TRBD2. CDR3 length: 18 residues. Germline V lookup: CDR1 LNHDA, CDR2 SQIVND (reference sequence). After removal of 3 bases from V and 4 bases from J, the junction contained 11 bases not matched to a gene. The CDR3 loop is CASSIARTSGTSADTQYF. CDR3 coding DNA: TGTGCCAGTAGTATCGCGAGGACTAGCGGGACATCTGCAGATACGCAGTATTTT.

This rearrangement joins TRBV15 to TRBJ1-5, with D perhaps TRBD1 (6 bases). The CDR3 loop spans 13 amino acids. Trimming removed 6 bases at V and 3 bases at J, with 9 bases between. The germline CDR1 and CDR2 sequences are LNHNV and YYDKDF (reference sequence). CDR3 protein: CATRRGFNQPQHF. The CDR3 bases are TGTGCCACCAGGAGGGGGTTCAATCAGCCCCAGCATTTT.

This rearrangement joins TRBV3-1 (or the pseudogene TRBV3-2) to TRBJ1-6; TRBD1 matches at 7 bases. The length of the CDR3 is 16 residues. J was trimmed by 9 bases and V by 4 bases; bases with no gene match: 12. Germline V gene lookup returns CDR1 LGHDT and CDR2 YNNKEL (reference sequence). CDR3 in amino acids: CASSPEQGNLGSPLHF. The CDR3 DNA reads TGTGCCAGCAGCCCTGAACAGGGGAACCTTGGTTCACCCCTCCACTTT.

The chain joins TRBV23-1 to TRBJ2-7; D gene uncertain. TRBV23-1 is an ORF; its function is uncertain. V was trimmed by 0 bases and J by 0 bases, leaving 27 bases between them. The CDR3 spans 21 residues. This CDR3 is CASSQSGAKLIRRKSSYEQYF. CDR3 nucleotide sequence: TGCGCCAGCAGTCAATCCGGAGCCAAACTTATACGCCGTAAGAGCTCCTACGAGCAGTACTTC.

The chain combines TRBV30 with TRBJ1-4, with 7 bases lining up with TRBD1. The length of the CDR3 is 13 residues. CDR1 is GTSNPN and CDR2 is SVGIG in the germline V gene (reference sequence). Trimming took 2 bases from V and 8 from J; bases not matched to a gene: 5. CDR3 sequence: CAWSSRGTEKLFF. The CDR3 nucleotides are TGTGCCTGGAGTAGCAGGGGGACGGAAAAACTGTTTTTT.

V is TRBV9 and J is TRBJ2-1, with 8 bases lining up with TRBD2. The junction had 10 bases not matched to a gene; V was cut back by 0 bases and J by 8 bases. The CDR3 sequence is 16 residues long. CDR1 and CDR2 from the germline V gene are SGDLS and YYNGEE. The CDR3 is CASSVDRRGAFDEQFF. Written as DNA, the CDR3 is TGTGCCAGCAGCGTAGACAGGCGGGGGGCCTTCGATGAGCAGTTCTTC.

Ten or more counts support this clone. This chain connects TRBV4-1 to TRBJ2-1, with 9 positions matching TRBD1. CDR1 and CDR2 (germline): MGHRA, YSYEKL. Trimming at V came to 6 bases and at J to 3 bases, leaving 6 bases not matched to a gene. CDR3 length: 15 amino acids. The CDR3 reads CASSPGQGIYNEQFF. The CDR3 DNA follows: TGCGCCAGCAGTCCGGGACAGGGTATCTACAATGAGCAGTTCTTC.

The chain uses TRBV20-1 and TRBJ2-7, with 9 bases lining up with TRBD2. V was clipped by 6 bases and J by 3 bases; unmatched bases: 12. Germline-derived CDR1 and CDR2 are DFQATT and SNEGSKA (reference sequence). This CDR3 has 15 residues. CDR3 DNA: TGCAGTGCGAGTCAAATAGCGGGGGCCCACTACGAGCAGTACTTC. Translation: CSASQIAGAHYEQYF.

In this sample, this clone turned up once. This chain connects TRBV2 to TRBJ2-1, with TRBD1 matching 9 bases. Per germline, CDR1 SNHLY and CDR2 FYNNEI. This CDR3 contains 15 residues. With 6 bases clipped from V and 2 bases from J, the junction kept 5 bases outside the gene matches. The CDR3 is CASRQGTGPYNEQFF. CDR3 DNA: TGTGCCAGCAGACAAGGGACAGGGCCCTACAATGAGCAGTTCTTC.

This clone occurred once. This chain joins TRBV28 and TRBJ2-1; 7 bases match TRBD1. With 8 bases clipped from V and 7 bases from J, the junction kept 11 bases outside the gene matches. Germline assignment: CDR1 MDHEN and CDR2 SYDVKM. This CDR3 contains 14 residues. CDR3 sequence reads: CASFSGTVRNEQFF. The CDR3 region has the DNA TGTGCCAGCTTTTCCGGGACAGTGAGGAATGAGCAGTTCTTC.

This chain joins TRBV5-8 and TRBJ2-2; 8 nucleotides match TRBD1. The V and J ends lost 1 base and 4 bases, in that order; junction bases with no gene match: 3. CDR3 length equals 15 residues. The V gene's germline CDR1 is SGHTS and CDR2 YDEGEE. The CDR3 DNA sequence: TGTGCCAGCAGCTTGTGGACAGGGCCCACCGGGGAGCTGTTTTTT. Translation: CASSLWTGPTGELFF.

The V gene is TRBV7-2, the J gene TRBJ2-6, with D possibly TRBD1 on 5 matching bases. CDR3 length: 15 residues. V lost 5 bases and J lost 2, with 10 bases in between. CDR1 SGHTA and CDR2 FQGNSA come from the germline V gene. CDR3 protein: CASSPTVTGANVLTF. The CDR3 coding sequence is TGTGCCAGCAGCCCGACAGTTACTGGGGCCAACGTCCTGACTTTC. Together with reference TRBV7-2 and TRBJ2-6, the CDR3 gives the full variable domain: GAGVSQSPSNKVTEKGKDVELRCDPISGHTALYWYRQSLGQGLEFLIYFQGNSAPDKSGLPSDRFSAERTGGSVSTLTIQRTQQEDSAVYLCASSPTVTGANVLTFGAGSRLTVL.

The V and J genes are TRBV19 and TRBJ1-4; 9 bases fit TRBD1. The CDR3 length is 16 residues. Per germline, CDR1 LNHDA and CDR2 SQIVND (reference sequence). The ends lost 2 bases at V and 11 bases at J; junction bases unmatched: 12. The CDR3 region has the DNA TGTGCCAGTAGTATACGGTCGGGACAGGGAGCGAGGAAACTGTTTTTT. Translating it yields CASSIRSGQGARKLFF. The full variable domain, rest sourced from reference TRBV19 and TRBJ1-4, is DGGITQSPKYLFRKEGQNVTLSCEQNLNHDAMYWYRQDPGQGLRLIYYSQIVNDFQKGDIAEGYSVSREKKESFPLTVTSAQKNPTAFYLCASSIRSGQGARKLFFGSGTQLSVL.

Concerning this clone: The sample has other DNA sequences that encode this CDR3 too. The chain employs TRBV5-5 and TRBJ2-6; no clear D. With 3 bases removed from V and 0 bases from J, the gap between germline ends came to 7 bases. CDR3 length equals 15 residues. Germline CDR1 SGHKS, CDR2 YYEKEE (reference sequence). The CDR3 here is CASSSPSSGANVLTF. CDR3 bases: TGTGCCAGCAGCTCTCCGAGCTCTGGGGCCAACGTCCTGACTTTC.

This clone was picked up one time. V and J are TRBV28 and TRBJ1-2; 7 positions match TRBD1. Germline-derived CDR1 and CDR2 are MDHEN and SYDVKM. This CDR3 has 15 residues. V shed 3 bases, J shed 4 bases, and the junction held 8 bases outside the gene matches. The CDR3 loop is CASSLRGREGYGYTF. The CDR3 bases are TGTGCCAGCAGTTTGAGGGGGCGGGAGGGCTATGGCTACACCTTC.

J is TRBJ2-1 and V is TRBV28, with 10 bases identical to TRBD2. After removal of 7 bases from V and 10 bases from J, the junction contained 16 bases not matched to a gene. CDR3 size: 16 residues. Germline CDR1 reads MDHEN; CDR2 reads SYDVKM. The CDR3 here is CASINYGLAGVGEQFF. The CDR3 DNA is TGTGCCAGCATTAATTACGGGCTAGCGGGAGTCGGAGAGCAGTTCTTC.

Points on this clone: Germline and junction disagree at one end, which may indicate a read error. The chain employs TRBV6-2 or TRBV6-3 and TRBJ2-1, with D hard to call. Germline V gene data show CDR1 as MNHEY and CDR2 as SVGEGT. The CDR3 is 15 residues long. Written as DNA, the CDR3 is TGTGCCAGTAGTTACCAGGCAAGCAATTACAATGAGCAGTTCTTC. Residues: CASSYQASNYNEQFF.

This clone has at least ten counts. The genes are TRBV29-1 and TRBJ2-3; D is possibly TRBD2 (7 bases). Germline lookup yields CDR1 SQVTM and CDR2 ANQGSEA. This CDR3 has 13 amino acids. V gave up 4 bases and J gave up 2 bases, with 10 bases separating them. CDR3 region: CSVVRGATDTQYF. In DNA form, the CDR3 reads TGCAGCGTTGTTCGGGGGGCCACAGATACGCAGTATTTT.

This chain uses TRBV24-1 with TRBJ2-7; D possibly corresponds to TRBD1 (5 bases). Germline CDR1 reads KGHDR; CDR2 reads SFDVKD. This CDR3 has 13 amino acids. V lost 1 base and J 7 bases, leaving 10 bases between the germline ends. The CDR3 nucleotides read TGTGCCACCAGTGATTTCTCCAGGGCGGAGCAGTACTTC. This sequence encodes CATSDFSRAEQYF.

The chain has TRBV3-1 (or the pseudogene TRBV3-2) and TRBJ1-2; a possible D gene is TRBD1 (6 bases). Looked up from germline, CDR1 is LGHDT and CDR2 is YNNKEL (reference sequence). V lost 1 base, J lost 5 bases, and 11 bases lay in between. This CDR3 is built from 14 residues. The CDR3 DNA follows: TGTGCCAGCAGCCAAGTGGGCGACAGGTATGGCTACACCTTC. This translates into CASSQVGDRYGYTF.

The chain recombines TRBV5-6 with TRBJ2-5, with TRBD2 matching 12 bases. CDR3 length equals 18 residues. The V gene's germline CDR1 is SGHDT and CDR2 YYEEEE. J was trimmed by 5 bases and V by 7 bases; bases with no gene match: 18. This chain's CDR3 is CASLLGGTSGGIRETQYF. The CDR3 DNA reads as TGTGCCAGCTTACTCGGGGGCACTAGCGGGGGGATCCGGGAGACCCAGTACTTC.

This clone appeared once. The J gene is TRBJ2-1, the V gene TRBV5-6; a possible D gene is TRBD2 (6 bases). CDR3 length: 16 residues. Trimming removed 4 bases at V and 0 bases at J, with 14 bases between. From germline, CDR1 is SGHDT and CDR2 YYEEEE. Here the CDR3 DNA reads TGTGCCAGCAGCCCCGCGGGGCGGAGCTCCTACAATGAGCAGTTCTTC. This translates into CASSPAGRSSYNEQFF. The whole variable domain, filled in from reference TRBV5-6 and TRBJ2-1, reads DAGVTQSPTHLIKTRGQQVTLRCSPKSGHDTVSWYQQALGQGPQFIFQYYEEEERQRGNFPDRFSGHQFPNYSSELNVNALLLGDSALYLCASSPAGRSSYNEQFFGPGTRLTVL.

The chain is built from TRBV7-6 and TRBJ2-5; TRBD1 matches 7 bases. Germline-derived CDR1 and CDR2 are SGHVS and FNYEAQ. The CDR3 totals 16 residues. V was clipped by 3 bases and J by 2 bases; unmatched bases: 9. This chain's CDR3 is CASSFQGGLGQETQYF. CDR3 bases: TGTGCCAGCAGCTTCCAAGGGGGCCTGGGTCAAGAGACCCAGTACTTC.

The chain employs TRBV6-1 and TRBJ2-5, with D perhaps matching TRBD1 (6 bases). The V end lost 2 bases, the J end lost 4 bases, and 14 bases lay between the germline ends. Germline V gene data show CDR1 as MNHNS and CDR2 as SASEGT. There are 15 residues in the CDR3. DNA for the CDR3: TGTGCCAGCAGTGAATTCCAGGGGTTAGGAGAGACCCAGTACTTC. It encodes CASSEFQGLGETQYF.

The CDR3 DNA sequence: TGTGCCAGCAGCGTAGAAGCTCCGACAGGGGACTATGGCTACACCTTC. It yields the protein CASSVEAPTGDYGYTF. V is TRBV9 and J is TRBJ1-2, with 8 bases that match TRBD1. The V segment lost 0 bases and the J segment 3 bases; nucleotides outside the gene matches: 7. The CDR3 runs to 16 residues. Germline V gene data show CDR1 as SGDLS and CDR2 as YYNGEE.

The rearrangement links TRBV7-3 to TRBJ2-1, with a tentative D call TRBD1 (6 bases). The germline gives CDR1 SGHTA, CDR2 FQGTGA. V was trimmed by 4 bases and J by 3 bases, leaving 16 bases between them. CDR3 length: 16 residues. The CDR3 DNA sequence: TGTGCCAGCAGCTCCGGGTACCGGGACAACTACAATGAGCAGTTCTTC. Amino acids: CASSSGYRDNYNEQFF.

V and J are TRBV3-1 (or the pseudogene TRBV3-2) and TRBJ1-1, with D perhaps matching TRBD1 (6 bases). V gave up 6 bases and J gave up 7 bases, with 15 bases separating them. The CDR3 runs to 13 residues. Germline V lookup: CDR1 LGHDT, CDR2 YNNKEL (reference sequence). The CDR3 reads CASSLQGVDEAFF. CDR3 bases: TGTGCCAGCAGTTTACAGGGTGTTGATGAAGCTTTCTTT.

This clone was detected only once. The V gene is TRBV11-2, the J gene TRBJ1-1, with 10 bases matching TRBD1. CDR3 length: 15 amino acids. J gave up 4 bases and V 0 bases, and 2 bases lay outside the gene matches. Germline V lookup: CDR1 SGHAT, CDR2 FQNNGV. The DNA for the CDR3 is TGTGCCAGCAGCTTAGAGGGACAGGGGAGCACTGAAGCTTTCTTT. Protein: CASSLEGQGSTEAFF.